A single sample gave rise to the 10 T cell receptor beta chains below, sequenced in a study of cytomegalovirus exposure and HLA in healthy donors. PCR used 60 Vbeta primers and 13 Jbeta primers. This table comes from immunoSEQ multiplex PCR, and its TCRdb copy is limited to in-frame clones, with some not included. The sample holds 100,000 to 150,000 clones; 74% are singletons and the top ten take around 5.5%. Specimen: PBMCs. These receptors were taken from a woman between 45 and 65 years old in good health and CMV-seropositive.

This clone was seen a handful of times. The chain is built from TRBV28 and TRBJ1-2, with TRBD1 matching over 8 bases. Germline V gives CDR1 MDHEN, CDR2 SYDVKM. Germline trimming cut 0 bases from V and 0 bases from J; bases unmatched to any gene: 3. The CDR3 consists of 16 residues. The CDR3 sequence: CASSLWDRDSNYGYTF. DNA for the CDR3: TGTGCCAGCAGTTTATGGGACAGGGATTCTAACTATGGCTACACCTTC.

The V and J genes are TRBV15 and TRBJ2-7, with D maybe TRBD2 (6 bases). The V gene's germline CDR1 is LNHNV and CDR2 YYDKDF (reference sequence). The CDR3 extends over 18 amino acids. The ends were cut back, 1 base at V and 2 bases at J, with 21 bases in the middle. The CDR3 DNA is TGTGCCACCAGCAGAGTTCCCCAGAGGCGGGGCGGCCCCTACGAGCAGTACTTC. It encodes CATSRVPQRRGGPYEQYF.

This clone turned up a few times. The CDR3 reads CSVNPGGVETQYF. CDR3 nucleotide sequence: TGCAGCGTGAACCCCGGCGGGGTGGAGACCCAGTACTTC. The chain recombines TRBV29-1 with TRBJ2-5, with D maybe TRBD2 (6 bases). Germline CDR1 and CDR2: SQVTM and ANQGSEA. The CDR3 is 13 residues long. The V end lost 6 bases, the J end lost 5 bases, and 16 bases lay between the germline ends.

V and J are TRBV6-1 and TRBJ2-4, with D unclear. CDR3 size: 12 residues. The V and J ends lost 2 bases and 8 bases respectively, with 7 bases between them. Germline values: CDR1 MNHNS, CDR2 SASEGT. The CDR3 protein is CASSELRDIQYF. For the CDR3, the DNA is TGTGCCAGCAGTGAACTGAGAGACATTCAGTACTTC.

The rearrangement links TRBV13 to TRBJ1-1; the match to TRBD1 covers 10 bases. Trimming took 4 bases from V and 4 from J; bases not matched to a gene: 6. Germline CDR1 and CDR2: PRHDT and FYEKMQ (reference sequence). This CDR3 is built from 15 residues. CDR3 region: CASSSRDRGPTEAFF. As DNA, the CDR3 is TGTGCCAGCAGCTCAAGGGACAGGGGACCCACTGAAGCTTTCTTT. The variable domain in full, with the rest retrieved from reference TRBV13 and TRBJ1-1, is AAGVIQSPRHLIKEKRETATLKCYPIPRHDTVYWYQQGPGQDPQFLISFYEKMQSDKGSIPDRFSAQQFSDYHSELNMSSLELGDSALYFCASSSRDRGPTEAFFGQGTRLTVV.

The chain combines TRBV14 with TRBJ2-7, with D maybe TRBD1 (6 bases). Trimming cost V 4 bases and J 3 bases, with 13 bases left between them. Germline lookup yields CDR1 SGHDN and CDR2 FVKESK. CDR3 length: 14 amino acids. The CDR3 loop is CASSRYGTFYEQYF. CDR3 in DNA: TGTGCCAGCAGCCGTTACGGGACATTCTACGAGCAGTACTTC.

The V call is TRBV5-1, the J call TRBJ2-1, with no clear D. Germline CDR1 and CDR2: SGHRS and YFSETQ. Trimming stripped 6 bases from V and 9 bases from J, with 16 bases between. CDR3 length: 13 residues. DNA of the CDR3: TGCGCCAGCACGTCCCCTACCAACAGTGAGCAGTTCTTC. This translates into CASTSPTNSEQFF.

The chain employs TRBV18 and TRBJ2-7; TRBD2 might be the D (6 bases). With 5 bases removed from V and 2 bases from J, the gap between germline ends came to 10 bases. The CDR3 has 13 residues. Germline V gene sequence: CDR1 KGHSH, CDR2 LQKENI. The CDR3 loop is CASSAGRTYEQYF. The CDR3 nucleotides read TGTGCCAGCTCAGCGGGACGGACCTACGAGCAGTACTTC.

This clone was picked up a small number of times. The chain joins TRBV29-1 to TRBJ2-1; 7 positions agree with TRBD1. The germline V gene encodes CDR1 SQVTM and CDR2 ANQGSEA. V gave up 7 bases and J gave up 6 bases; unmatched junction bases: 9. The CDR3 runs 13 residues. The CDR3 DNA follows: TGCAGCGCCGACAGGGAAGATGGCAATGAGCAGTTCTTC. Its protein product is CSADREDGNEQFF.

The chain links TRBV4-3 to TRBJ1-1, with TRBD1 identical over 10 bases. V dropped 1 base and J dropped 7; count of bases not matched to a gene: 6. The length of the CDR3 is 15 residues. Germline lookup yields CDR1 LGHNA and CDR2 YSLEER. The CDR3 here is CASSQAGTGESEAFF. CDR3 sequence (DNA): TGCGCCAGCAGCCAAGCGGGGACAGGGGAGAGTGAAGCTTTCTTT.